This T cell receptor beta chain was captured by sequencing in a study of T cells in Graves' hyperthyroidism and ophthalmopathy. Study-level findings and limits: Blood also showed most of the thyroid clonotypes that were expanded above 0.001.

Amplification yielded TCR beta CDR3 regions, with RNA transcripts as the source. A first-round RT-PCR of the TCR CDR3 used the HTBI primer set. Each CDR3 protein is one row after TCRdb ran MiXCR on the multiplex PCR reads. The sample lists around 700,000 distinct CDR3 sequences, over 15% occurring once. Per germline, CDR1 DFQATT and CDR2 SNEGSKA (reference sequence). Trimming removed 1 base from V and 0 bases from J, with 10 bases in between. The CDR3 runs 15 residues. A remark on this clonotype: Its antigen is not identified.

Specimen: blood. The sequence was collected from a woman aged 50 to 60 with Graves' hyperthyroidism that later progressed to Graves' ophthalmopathy. The chain recombines TRBV20-1 with TRBJ2-1; TRBD2 is a possible D gene (6 bases). This CDR3 reads CSARVWGGSYNEQFF. As DNA, the CDR3 is TGCAGTGCTAGAGTCTGGGGAGGCTCCTACAATGAGCAGTTCTTC.